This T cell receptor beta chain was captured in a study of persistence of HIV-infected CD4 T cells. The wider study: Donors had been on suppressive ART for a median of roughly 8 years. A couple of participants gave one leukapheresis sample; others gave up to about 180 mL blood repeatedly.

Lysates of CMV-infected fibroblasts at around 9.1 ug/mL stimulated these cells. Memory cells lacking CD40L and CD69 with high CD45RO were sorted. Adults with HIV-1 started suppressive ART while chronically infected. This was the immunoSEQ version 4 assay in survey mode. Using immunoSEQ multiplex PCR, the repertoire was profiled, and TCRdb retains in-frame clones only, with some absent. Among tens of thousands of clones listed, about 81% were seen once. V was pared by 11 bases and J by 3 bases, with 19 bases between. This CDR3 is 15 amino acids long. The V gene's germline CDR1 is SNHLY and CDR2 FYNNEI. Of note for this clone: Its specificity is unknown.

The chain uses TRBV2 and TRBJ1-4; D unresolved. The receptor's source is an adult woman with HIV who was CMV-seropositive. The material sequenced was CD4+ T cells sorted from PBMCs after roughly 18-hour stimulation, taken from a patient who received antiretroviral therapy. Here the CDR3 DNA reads TGTGCCTCCCGAGCGGCGGGGAACTCTAATGAAAAACTGTTTTTT. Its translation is CASRAAGNSNEKLFF.